The next 9 T cell receptor beta chains were all read from a single sample in a study of graft-versus-host responses after intestinal transplantation. Profiling relied on immunoSEQ multiplex PCR, and the TCRdb table lists in-frame clones only, not all of them. The table lists tens of thousands of clones, around 90% of them singletons. The specimen was bone marrow, collected around 730 days after intestinal transplantation. The receptors derive from a human patient who received an intestinal transplant, so some T cells may come from the graft donor.

J is TRBJ2-2 and V is TRBV7-9; 9 nucleotides align to TRBD2. The germline gives CDR1 SEHNR, CDR2 FQNEAQ (reference sequence). The CDR3 is 17 residues long. Losses at the gene ends were 1 base for V and 2 bases for J; bases not matched to a gene: 5. CDR3 DNA: TGTGCCAGCAGCTTAGTCCCAGCGGGGGGAAACACCGGGGAGCTGTTTTTT. Amino acid sequence: CASSLVPAGGNTGELFF.

This sequence joins TRBV9 and TRBJ1-3; no firm D call. V lost 4 bases and J lost 0, with 5 bases in between. Germline V gene sequence: CDR1 SGDLS, CDR2 YYNGEE. There are 13 residues in the CDR3. The CDR3 reads CASSPYSGNTIYF. The CDR3 DNA reads TGTGCCAGCAGCCCCTACTCTGGAAACACCATATATTTT.

This chain links TRBV29-1 with TRBJ2-5; TRBD1 might be the D (6 bases). Trimming removed 6 bases from V and 5 bases from J, with 25 bases in between. Per the germline V gene, CDR1 is SQVTM and CDR2 is ANQGSEA. The CDR3 runs to 16 residues. The CDR3 region has the DNA TGCAGCGTGGAACCTTGGACAGCAAGATTGCAGGAGACCCAGTACTTC. Translating it yields CSVEPWTARLQETQYF. Supplemented by reference TRBV29-1 and TRBJ2-5, the full variable domain reads SAVISQKPSRDICQRGTSLTIQCQVDSQVTMMFWYRQQPGQSLTLIATANQGSEATYESGFVIDKFPISRPNLTFSTLTVSNMSPEDSSIYLCSVEPWTARLQETQYFGPGTRLLVL.

The chain is built from TRBV6-4 and TRBJ2-1, with 7 bases that match TRBD2. Germline loops: CDR1 MRHNA, CDR2 SNTAGT. The CDR3 runs to 16 residues. V was pared by 0 bases and J by 0 bases, with 2 bases of the junction left unmatched. The CDR3 spells CASSDSGGSSYNEQFF. The CDR3, as DNA: TGTGCCAGCAGTGACTCCGGCGGGAGCTCCTACAATGAGCAGTTCTTC.

J is TRBJ1-5 and V is TRBV7-9, with no clear D. V was trimmed by 5 bases and J by 2 bases, leaving 13 bases between them. The V gene's germline CDR1 is SEHNR and CDR2 FQNEAQ (reference sequence). The CDR3 has 15 residues. The CDR3 bases are TGTGCCAGCAGCGCCCGGGGTGTCGGCAATCAGCCCCAGCATTTT. Translating gives CASSARGVGNQPQHF.

The chain carries TRBV6-1 and TRBJ2-7; 15 bases match TRBD2. V dropped 4 bases and J dropped 5; count of bases not matched to a gene: 3. Per the germline V gene, CDR1 is MNHNS and CDR2 is SASEGT. The CDR3 sequence is 15 residues long. The CDR3 DNA reads TGTGCCAGCAGTGGGGGACTAGCGGGAGGCGACGAGCAGTACTTC. Protein sequence: CASSGGLAGGDEQYF.

This chain links TRBV10-3 with TRBJ1-2; D is unresolved. Germline values: CDR1 ENHRY, CDR2 SYGVKD. CDR3 length: 13 amino acids. Trimming took 6 bases from V and 6 from J, leaving 14 bases between them. The DNA of the CDR3 is TGTGCCATCAGCCCTTGGGAGGAGAATGGCTACACCTTC. Amino acid sequence: CAISPWEENGYTF.

This chain uses TRBV6-5 with TRBJ2-1; a possible D gene is TRBD2 (5 bases). This CDR3 is 10 amino acids long. Germline V gene data show CDR1 as MNHEY and CDR2 as SVGAGI. V was pared by 8 bases and J by 11 bases, with 10 bases between. The CDR3 DNA follows: TGTGCCAGCTGGGCGGGCCAGCAGTTCTTC. Encoded protein: CASWAGQQFF.

This chain connects TRBV9 to TRBJ2-5, with 9 nucleotides matching TRBD1. This CDR3 is built from 14 residues. The trim removed 4 bases at V and 1 base at J, leaving 2 bases unmatched. The germline CDR1 and CDR2 sequences are SGDLS and YYNGEE. The CDR3 DNA reads as TGTGCCAGCAGCAGGGACAGGGTCCAAGAGACCCAGTACTTC. Its translation is CASSRDRVQETQYF.